Each of the 13 T cell receptor beta chains below was sequenced from the same sample in a study of cytomegalovirus exposure and HLA in healthy donors. The PCR contained 60 Vbeta and 13 Jbeta primers. Sequencing was performed with immunoSEQ multiplex PCR; in TCRdb, only in-frame clones are kept and a portion is missing. The sample includes about 130,000 clones, roughly 78% of them seen just once. Sequencing was done on a sample of PBMCs. The source is a man in his thirties or forties in good health.

The rearrangement joins TRBV13 to TRBJ2-7; 7 nucleotides match TRBD1. The CDR3 consists of 13 residues. The germline V gene encodes CDR1 PRHDT and CDR2 FYEKMQ (reference sequence). V trimming: 6 bases; J trimming: 3 bases; junction bases outside the gene matches: 5. CDR3 coding DNA: TGTGCCAGCAGGTTGACAGGGAACTACGAGCAGTACTTC. Translating gives CASRLTGNYEQYF.

V usage is TRBV27 and J usage is TRBJ2-3; 9 nucleotides line up with TRBD1. The V gene end was trimmed by 4 bases and the J gene end by 8 bases; junction bases not matched to a gene: 13. CDR1 MNHEY and CDR2 SMNVEV come from the germline V gene (reference sequence). The length of the CDR3 is 16 residues. Written as DNA, the CDR3 is TGTGCCAGCAGTTCCACCGGGACAGGGAAATGGGGTACGCAGTATTTT. Translating it yields CASSSTGTGKWGTQYF.

V usage is TRBV9 and J usage is TRBJ2-1, with 13 bases matching TRBD2. V was clipped by 1 base and J by 6 bases; unmatched bases: 13. Germline values: CDR1 SGDLS, CDR2 YYNGEE. There are 19 residues in the CDR3. The CDR3 sequence is CASSVRTSGRSGLGNEQFF. DNA of the CDR3: TGTGCCAGCAGCGTACGGACTAGCGGGAGATCGGGTCTTGGCAATGAGCAGTTCTTC. The full variable domain, with the rest looked up from reference TRBV9 and TRBJ2-1, is DSGVTQTPKHLITATGQRVTLRCSPRSGDLSVYWYQQSLDQGLQFLIQYYNGEERAKGNILERFSAQQFPDLHSELNLSSLELGDSALYFCASSVRTSGRSGLGNEQFFGPGTRLTVL.

The gene calls are TRBV30 and TRBJ1-1; possibly TRBD1 for D (5 bases). Trimming removed 5 bases from V and 3 bases from J, with 16 bases in between. Germline loops: CDR1 GTSNPN, CDR2 SVGIG (reference sequence). This CDR3 is 14 amino acids long. The CDR3 bases are TGTGCCTGGGGGGCCCAGCAGGGTTACACTGAAGCTTTCTTT. Its protein is CAWGAQQGYTEAFF.

This clone has more than one count but fewer than ten. The chain combines TRBV6-9 with TRBJ2-7, with 8 bases fitting TRBD1. V dropped 4 bases and J dropped 5; count of bases not matched to a gene: 10. CDR1 is MNHGY and CDR2 is SVAAGI in the germline V gene. The CDR3 is 15 amino acids. The CDR3, as DNA: TGTGCCAGCAGTTTCCCGGACAGGGCAAGTGACGAGCAGTACTTC. This translates into CASSFPDRASDEQYF.

CDR3 region: CASSLSPAGNTEAFF. The CDR3 bases are TGCGCCAGCAGCTTAAGTCCCGCCGGGAACACTGAAGCTTTCTTT. The rearrangement uses TRBV5-1 and TRBJ1-1; D unresolved. This CDR3 has 15 residues. CDR1 is SGHRS, CDR2 YFSETQ, per germline. V lost 2 bases and J 1 base, leaving 12 bases between the germline ends.

V is TRBV9 and J is TRBJ1-5; D is undetermined. This CDR3 has 13 residues. The germline V gene has CDR1 SGDLS and CDR2 YYNGEE. The ends were cut back, 1 base at V and 6 bases at J, with 8 bases in the middle. The CDR3 bases are TGTGCCAGCAGCGTATCCTATAGTCAGCCCCAGCATTTT. As protein: CASSVSYSQPQHF. Full variable domain (missing parts from reference TRBV9 and TRBJ1-5): DSGVTQTPKHLITATGQRVTLRCSPRSGDLSVYWYQQSLDQGLQFLIQYYNGEERAKGNILERFSAQQFPDLHSELNLSSLELGDSALYFCASSVSYSQPQHFGDGTRLSIL.

In this sample, this clone turned up a few times. The conserved phenylalanine or tryptophan is not found at the CDR3 terminus, so this likely reflects a read error. It is unclear where the CDR3 begins or ends on the DNA, so no DNA is shown, and the CDR3 is as TCRdb lists it. The chain carries TRBV14 and TRBJ2-3; the table's D call, TRBD1, was not checked against the DNA. The CDR3 spans 11 amino acids, including both terminal residues. The germline V gene has CDR1 SGHDN and CDR2 FVKESK. CDR3 sequence reads: CASSQEGVAYV.

This sequence joins TRBV28 and TRBJ1-1; TRBD1 aligns across 8 bases. CDR3 size: 15 residues. CDR1 and CDR2 from the germline V gene are MDHEN and SYDVKM. After removal of 8 bases from V and 3 bases from J, the junction contained 11 bases not matched to a gene. The CDR3 reads CASYDPRGRDTEAFF. Here the CDR3 DNA reads TGTGCCAGCTACGATCCCAGGGGGCGGGACACTGAAGCTTTCTTT. Full variable domain (rest looked up from reference TRBV28 and TRBJ1-1): DVKVTQSSRYLVKRTGEKVFLECVQDMDHENMFWYRQDPGLGLRLIYFSYDVKMKEKGDIPEGYSVSREKKERFSLILESASTNQTSMYLCASYDPRGRDTEAFFGQGTRLTVV.

The rearrangement uses TRBV27 and TRBJ2-7, with TRBD2 as a possible D gene (7 bases). The length of the CDR3 is 15 residues. V lost 6 bases, J lost 7 bases, and 22 bases lay in between. Germline CDR1 is MNHEY and CDR2 is SMNVEV (reference sequence). The CDR3 is CASRGGGGPKGEQYF. As DNA, the CDR3 is TGTGCCAGCAGAGGGGGGGGAGGGCCTAAGGGGGAGCAGTACTTC.

The chain uses TRBV19 and TRBJ2-1; D might be TRBD1 (5 bases). The CDR3 consists of 15 residues. The germline V gene encodes CDR1 LNHDA and CDR2 SQIVND (reference sequence). V dropped 9 bases and J dropped 0 bases, with 15 bases sitting between them. CDR3 protein: CASQGLQSSYNEQFF. The CDR3 coding sequence is TGTGCCAGCCAGGGCTTACAGAGCTCCTACAATGAGCAGTTCTTC.

The chain joins TRBV21-1 to TRBJ2-5; the tabulated D call, TRBD1, remains unverified against the DNA. TRBV21-1 is a pseudogene segment. This CDR3 comprises 13 residues. CDR3 region: CASGTGMRETQYF. CDR3 nucleotides: TGTGCCAGCGGGACAGGGATGCGGGAGACCCAGTACTTC.

This clone has more than one count but fewer than ten. The chain links TRBV7-9 to TRBJ2-3; 12 positions agree with TRBD2. Per germline, CDR1 SEHNR and CDR2 FQNEAQ (reference sequence). J was trimmed by 5 bases and V by 7 bases; bases with no gene match: 7. The CDR3 runs to 15 residues. CDR3 protein: CASTELAGGKDTQYF. The CDR3 DNA reads as TGTGCCAGCACCGAACTAGCGGGAGGCAAAGATACGCAGTATTTT. Supplemented by reference TRBV7-9 and TRBJ2-3, the full variable domain reads DTGVSQNPRHKITKRGQNVTFRCDPISEHNRLYWYRQTLGQGPEFLTYFQNEAQLEKSRLLSDRFSAERPKGSFSTLEIQRTEQGDSAMYLCASTELAGGKDTQYFGPGTRLTVL.